These 14 T cell receptor beta chains were sequenced from one sample in a study of T cell responses to AZD1222 COVID-19 vaccine. Sequencing was performed with immunoSEQ multiplex PCR; in TCRdb, only in-frame clones are kept and a portion is missing. The table shows 83,000 or so clones, with 86% occurring only once. The specimen was peripheral blood, collected on day 0 of AZD1222 vaccination. The receptors were gathered from an adult in good health.

The rearrangement links TRBV18 to TRBJ1-5; D not certain. Trimming pared 2 bases from V and 4 bases from J, leaving 6 bases between. CDR3 length: 13 amino acids. CDR1 and CDR2 (germline): KGHSH, LQKENI. Written as DNA, the CDR3 is TGTGCCAGCTCACCAGGCAAAAATCAGCCCCAGCATTTT. This codes for CASSPGKNQPQHF.

To note about this clone: The same CDR3 can be traced to other DNA sequences in this sample. CDR3 sequence (DNA): TGTGCCAGTAGTACGGACGGATACAATGAGCAGTTCTTC. Its translation is CASSTDGYNEQFF. This rearrangement joins TRBV19 to TRBJ2-1; D uncertain. The CDR3 runs 13 residues. The germline V gene encodes CDR1 LNHDA and CDR2 SQIVND (reference sequence). Trimming removed 4 bases from V and 4 bases from J, with 8 bases in between.

V gene TRBV7-2 combines with J gene TRBJ2-7, with D hard to call. V was trimmed by 6 bases and J by 3 bases, leaving 15 bases between them. Looked up from germline, CDR1 is SGHTA and CDR2 is FQGNSA. This CDR3 comprises 14 residues. CDR3 coding DNA: TGTGCCAGCAGGCTAACTACGGGCAACTACGAGCAGTACTTC. Residues: CASRLTTGNYEQYF. Full variable domain (rest looked up from reference TRBV7-2 and TRBJ2-7): GAGVSQSPSNKVTEKGKDVELRCDPISGHTALYWYRQSLGQGLEFLIYFQGNSAPDKSGLPSDRFSAERTGGSVSTLTIQRTQQEDSAVYLCASRLTTGNYEQYFGPGTRLTVT.

This clone is a singleton in its sample. CDR3 nucleotide sequence: TGCAGCGCAAAGGACGGTACCTACGAGCAGTACTTC. Translated: CSAKDGTYEQYF. The chain carries TRBV29-1 and TRBJ2-7; D gene unclear. Trimming pared 7 bases from V and 2 bases from J, leaving 12 bases between. The CDR3 loop spans 12 amino acids. Germline CDR1 and CDR2: SQVTM and ANQGSEA.

The chain couples TRBV19 to TRBJ1-3, with no clear D. With 7 bases removed from V and 4 bases from J, the gap between germline ends came to 20 bases. The germline CDR1 and CDR2 sequences are LNHDA and SQIVND (reference sequence). This CDR3 has 16 residues. CDR3 bases: TGTGCCAGTATCCCCCTTGGTCTCAACGAAGGAAACACCATATATTTT. Protein: CASIPLGLNEGNTIYF.

This clone was seen a single time. The chain links TRBV28 to TRBJ1-1; D remains ambiguous. The CDR3 runs to 14 residues. Trimming took 6 bases from V and 0 from J, leaving 11 bases between them. Per the germline V gene, CDR1 is MDHEN and CDR2 is SYDVKM. This CDR3 reads CASSPVGLNTEAFF. The CDR3 DNA sequence: TGTGCCAGCAGCCCCGTGGGCCTGAACACTGAAGCTTTCTTT. The full variable domain, its missing parts supplied by reference TRBV28 and TRBJ1-1, is DVKVTQSSRYLVKRTGEKVFLECVQDMDHENMFWYRQDPGLGLRLIYFSYDVKMKEKGDIPEGYSVSREKKERFSLILESASTNQTSMYLCASSPVGLNTEAFFGQGTRLTVV.

This chain links TRBV6-5 with TRBJ2-3; 12 bases match TRBD2. The trim removed 6 bases at V and 4 bases at J, leaving 2 bases unmatched. The germline CDR1 and CDR2 sequences are MNHEY and SVGAGI. This CDR3 has 14 residues. The CDR3 DNA reads as TGTGCCAGCAGCCGGACTAGCGGGGCAGATACGCAGTATTTT. This sequence encodes CASSRTSGADTQYF.

V and J are TRBV7-2 and TRBJ1-6; weak D call: TRBD1 (5 bases). The CDR3 sequence is 15 residues long. CDR1 is SGHTA, CDR2 FQGNSA, per germline. V was trimmed by 1 base and J by 7 bases, leaving 11 bases between them. The CDR3 coding sequence is TGTGCCAGCAGCTTAGGGGGCACGATCAATTCACCCCTCCACTTT. Translated, it gives CASSLGGTINSPLHF. Supplemented by reference TRBV7-2 and TRBJ1-6, the full variable domain reads GAGVSQSPSNKVTEKGKDVELRCDPISGHTALYWYRQSLGQGLEFLIYFQGNSAPDKSGLPSDRFSAERTGGSVSTLTIQRTQQEDSAVYLCASSLGGTINSPLHFGNGTRLTVT.

This chain joins TRBV2 and TRBJ1-4; D is undetermined. Trimming removed 4 bases at V and 4 bases at J, with 13 bases between. CDR3 length equals 15 residues. Germline V gene lookup returns CDR1 SNHLY and CDR2 FYNNEI. CDR3 protein: CASSVGGLVNEKLFF. CDR3 in DNA: TGTGCCAGCAGTGTAGGTGGCCTCGTTAATGAAAAACTGTTTTTT.

The J gene is TRBJ1-1, the V gene TRBV12-3 or TRBV12-4, with D unresolved. V gave up 4 bases and J gave up 3 bases, with 9 bases separating them. The CDR3 consists of 13 residues. CDR3 sequence (DNA): TGTGCCAGCAGTTCCCTCACCCACACTGAAGCTTTCTTT. It codes for CASSSLTHTEAFF.

This chain connects TRBV12-3 or TRBV12-4 to TRBJ1-1; D is unresolved. CDR3 length: 12 amino acids. V shed 3 bases and J shed 5 bases, with 7 bases lying between them. CDR3 DNA: TGTGCCAGCAGTTTCGGGGAGACTGAAGCTTTCTTT. This sequence encodes CASSFGETEAFF.

The rearrangement joins TRBV4-3 to TRBJ2-7; D gene uncertain. The V gene's germline CDR1 is LGHNA and CDR2 YSLEER. The CDR3 runs to 13 residues. Trimming removed 1 base from V and 5 bases from J, with 9 bases in between. The CDR3 sequence: CASSQGWSDEQYF. The CDR3 DNA is TGCGCCAGCAGCCAAGGGTGGTCGGACGAGCAGTACTTC.

The CDR3 DNA follows: TGTGCCACCAGTGCGACTAGCGGGAACCAGAGAGATACGCAGTATTTT. This gives the protein CATSATSGNQRDTQYF. This sequence joins TRBV24-1 and TRBJ2-3; 11 bases line up with TRBD2. V shed 5 bases, J shed 5 bases, and the junction held 8 bases outside the gene matches. Germline V gene lookup returns CDR1 KGHDR and CDR2 SFDVKD. The CDR3 runs 16 residues.

This clone was observed once. The rearrangement links TRBV11-2 to TRBJ1-1; perhaps TRBD1 as D (6 bases). CDR1 SGHAT and CDR2 FQNNGV come from the germline V gene. The CDR3 sequence is 13 residues long. V lost 3 bases, J lost 10 bases, and 15 bases lay in between. The CDR3 sequence: CASSLGTFIGAFF. In DNA, the CDR3 is TGTGCCAGCAGCTTGGGGACATTCATAGGAGCTTTCTTT.